The 11 T cell receptor beta chains below all came from one sample that was sequenced in a study of patients and donors after allogeneic stem cell transplantation. TCRdb redid the calling of the RT-PCR reads with MiXCR, one entry per CDR3 protein. The sample has approximately 150,000 distinct CDR3 sequences; about 32% are singletons. The material sequenced was blood, either unsorted or a sorted T cell fraction (not recorded which). These TCRs come from a human donor who was either an allogeneic HSCT recipient or a stem cell or donor lymphocyte infusion donor (not recorded which). It is not recorded whose cells these are; they may come from a transplant donor.

The J gene is TRBJ2-3, the V gene TRBV28, with D uncertain. The CDR3 sequence is 14 residues long. The germline V gene has CDR1 MDHEN and CDR2 SYDVKM. The ends were cut back, 2 bases at V and 1 base at J, with 7 bases in the middle. CDR3 bases: TGTGCCAGCAGTTTAATTGTGGGCACAGATACGCAGTATTTT. It is translated as CASSLIVGTDTQYF. Supplemented by reference TRBV28 and TRBJ2-3, the full variable domain reads DVKVTQSSRYLVKRTGEKVFLECVQDMDHENMFWYRQDPGLGLRLIYFSYDVKMKEKGDIPEGYSVSREKKERFSLILESASTNQTSMYLCASSLIVGTDTQYFGPGTRLTVL.

This clonotype has more than one count but fewer than ten. V gene TRBV3-1 combines with J gene TRBJ1-6, with D perhaps matching TRBD1 (5 bases). The CDR3 contains 13 residues. V was clipped by 5 bases and J by 9 bases, with 11 bases between them. Germline V gene sequence: CDR1 LGHDT, CDR2 YNNKEL (reference sequence). The CDR3 sequence is CASSKTEGSPLHF. The CDR3 nucleotides read TGTGCCAGCAGCAAGACAGAGGGTTCACCCCTCCACTTT.

The chain recombines TRBV29-1 with TRBJ1-4; D may be TRBD1 (5 bases). The V gene lost 0 bases and the J gene lost 5 bases, with 16 bases spanning the gap. Per the germline V gene, CDR1 is SQVTM and CDR2 is ANQGSEA. The CDR3 totals 16 residues. CDR3 nucleotide sequence: TGCAGCGTTGAAGATCTTCTGGGGACCAAAAATGAAAAACTGTTTTTT. It is translated as CSVEDLLGTKNEKLFF.

This clonotype was found a few times. This chain connects TRBV5-1 to TRBJ2-7; D tentatively reads TRBD1 or TRBD2 (5 bases each). V was pared by 6 bases and J by 1 base, with 11 bases between. Germline lookup yields CDR1 SGHRS and CDR2 YFSETQ. The CDR3 extends over 13 amino acids. The CDR3 is CASTRDGSYEQYF. CDR3 nucleotides: TGCGCCAGCACCCGGGACGGATCCTACGAGCAGTACTTC.

This clonotype appeared a few times. CDR3 amino acids: CASSLVRIWSGRADEQFF. Written as DNA, the CDR3 is TGTGCCAGCAGCTTAGTTCGTATTTGGAGCGGGAGAGCTGATGAGCAGTTCTTC. The rearrangement links TRBV7-9 to TRBJ2-1; 8 nucleotides align to TRBD2. Trimming cost V 1 base and J 8 bases; bases outside gene matches: 16. The length of the CDR3 is 18 residues. In germline, CDR1 is SEHNR, CDR2 FQNEAQ (reference sequence). Supplemented by reference TRBV7-9 and TRBJ2-1, the full variable domain reads DTGVSQNPRHKITKRGQNVTFRCDPISEHNRLYWYRQTLGQGPEFLTYFQNEAQLEKSRLLSDRFSAERPKGSFSTLEIQRTEQGDSAMYLCASSLVRIWSGRADEQFFGPGTRLTVL.

This clonotype was observed a few times. The J gene is TRBJ2-3, the V gene TRBV29-1; D is ambiguous. Germline loops: CDR1 SQVTM, CDR2 ANQGSEA. V dropped 3 bases and J dropped 6 bases, with 10 bases sitting between them. The length of the CDR3 is 12 residues. In DNA, the CDR3 is TGCAGCGTTGAGAAGGCCCCTGATACGCAGTATTTT. Translated, it gives CSVEKAPDTQYF.

The V and J genes are TRBV28 and TRBJ1-2; maybe TRBD1 (5 bases). Germline loops: CDR1 MDHEN, CDR2 SYDVKM. This CDR3 comprises 15 residues. Trimming left V 6 bases short and J 0 bases short, with 14 bases between. CDR3 sequence (DNA): TGTGCCAGCAGAGAGTACAGGAGTTCTAACTATGGCTACACCTTC. This encodes CASREYRSSNYGYTF.

Many counts were recorded for this clonotype. This chain joins TRBV6-2 or TRBV6-3 and TRBJ1-5; possibly TRBD1 for D (6 bases). The germline V gene encodes CDR1 MNHEY and CDR2 SVGEGT. The ends were cut back, 6 bases at V and 5 bases at J, with 11 bases in the middle. The CDR3 spans 13 residues. The CDR3 region has the DNA TGTGCCAGCAGGTTACAGGGTTATCAGCCCCAGCATTTT. It encodes CASRLQGYQPQHF.

J is TRBJ2-1 and V is TRBV11-2; maybe TRBD2 (6 bases). This CDR3 has 15 residues. Germline V lookup: CDR1 SGHAT, CDR2 FQNNGV. Trimming shortened V by 6 bases and J by 4 bases, and 16 bases separated the two germline ends. The CDR3 DNA sequence: TGTGCCAGCAGACGTCCGGGACTCCGTTACAATGAGCAGTTCTTC. It translates to CASRRPGLRYNEQFF.

This clonotype occurred a few times. The chain carries TRBV7-8 and TRBJ1-1; a weak D match, TRBD1 (5 bases). Germline lookup yields CDR1 SGHVS and CDR2 FQNEAQ. Trimming pared 5 bases from V and 4 bases from J, leaving 14 bases between. The CDR3 runs to 14 residues. CDR3 nucleotide sequence: TGTGCCAGCAGCCACAGGCGCCAAGGCACTGAAGCTTTCTTT. It translates to CASSHRRQGTEAFF.

The V and J genes are TRBV4-2 and TRBJ2-4; possibly TRBD2 for D (6 bases). Germline assignment: CDR1 LGHNA and CDR2 YNFKEQ. Trimming left V 1 base short and J 7 bases short, with 17 bases between. This CDR3 region has 16 residues. Here the CDR3 reads CASSQVTKAGGNIQYF. For the CDR3, the DNA is TGTGCCAGCAGCCAAGTAACTAAGGCTGGGGGGAACATTCAGTACTTC.